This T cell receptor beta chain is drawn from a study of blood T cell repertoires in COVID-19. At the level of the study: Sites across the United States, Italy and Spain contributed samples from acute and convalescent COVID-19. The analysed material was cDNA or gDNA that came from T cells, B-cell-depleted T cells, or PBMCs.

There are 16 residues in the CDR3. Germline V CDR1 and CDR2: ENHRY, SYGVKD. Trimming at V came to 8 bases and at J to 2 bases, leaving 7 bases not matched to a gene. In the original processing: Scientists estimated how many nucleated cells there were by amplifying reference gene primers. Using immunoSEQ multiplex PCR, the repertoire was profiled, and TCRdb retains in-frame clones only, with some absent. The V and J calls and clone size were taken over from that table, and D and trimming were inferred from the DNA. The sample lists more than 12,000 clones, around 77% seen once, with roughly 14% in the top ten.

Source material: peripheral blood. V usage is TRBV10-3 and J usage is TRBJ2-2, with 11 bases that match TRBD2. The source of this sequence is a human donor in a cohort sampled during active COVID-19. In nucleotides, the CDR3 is TGTGCCATCGCCGGGACTAGCGGACCAAACACCGGGGAGCTGTTTTTT. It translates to CAIAGTSGPNTGELFF.